This note documents a single T cell receptor (beta chain) sequence. The CDR3 loop spans 12 amino acids. The germline V gene encodes CDR1 SQVTM and CDR2 ANQGSEA. The V segment lost 7 bases and the J segment 1 base; nucleotides outside the gene matches: 2. TCRdb's table, derived via immunoSEQ multiplex PCR, lists solely in-frame clones and lacks some. The data contain fewer than 60,000 clones, 85% to 95% of them singletons. The sample originates from a study of cytomegalovirus exposure and HLA in healthy donors. The sample comprised PBMCs. The chain combines TRBV29-1 with TRBJ1-1; 8 bases line up with TRBD1. The sequence was obtained from a woman younger than 30 in good health and CMV-seropositive. Here the CDR3 DNA reads TGCAGCGGTGACAGGGGGAACACTGAAGCTTTCTTT. Amino acids: CSGDRGNTEAFF.